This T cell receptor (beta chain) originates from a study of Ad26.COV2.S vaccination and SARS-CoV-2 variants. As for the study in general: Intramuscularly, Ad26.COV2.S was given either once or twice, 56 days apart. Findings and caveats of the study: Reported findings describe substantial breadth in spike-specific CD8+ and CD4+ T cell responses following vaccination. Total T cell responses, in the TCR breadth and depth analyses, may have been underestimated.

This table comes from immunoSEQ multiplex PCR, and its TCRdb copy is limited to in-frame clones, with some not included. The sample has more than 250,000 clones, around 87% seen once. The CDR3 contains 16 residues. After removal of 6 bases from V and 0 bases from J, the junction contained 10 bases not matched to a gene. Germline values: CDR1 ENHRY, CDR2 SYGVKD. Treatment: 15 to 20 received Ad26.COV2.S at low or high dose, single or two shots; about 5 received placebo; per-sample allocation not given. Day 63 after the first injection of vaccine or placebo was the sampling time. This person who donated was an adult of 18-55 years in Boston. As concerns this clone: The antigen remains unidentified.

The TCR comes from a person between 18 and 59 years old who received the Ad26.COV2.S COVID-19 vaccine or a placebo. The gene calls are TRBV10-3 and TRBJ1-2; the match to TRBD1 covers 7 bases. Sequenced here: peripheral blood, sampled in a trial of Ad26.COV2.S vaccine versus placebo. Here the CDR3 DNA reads TGTGCCATCAGCAAACAGGGGCGGGAAGCTAACTATGGCTACACCTTC. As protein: CAISKQGREANYGYTF.